The 2 T cell receptor beta chains below were found in one sample sequenced in a study of cytomegalovirus exposure and HLA in healthy donors. Both 60 Vbeta primers and 13 Jbeta primers went into the PCR. Measured with immunoSEQ multiplex PCR; TCRdb has only the in-frame clones, and not every one. The sample is made up of some 110,000 clones, and the top ten hold more than 3.5% of it. Input material: PBMCs. The source of these receptors is a young man in good health and CMV-seronegative.

The chain couples TRBV5-1 to TRBJ2-7; 10 bases fit TRBD1. Trimming took 4 bases from V and 6 from J; bases not matched to a gene: 7. CDR1 is SGHRS, CDR2 YFSETQ, per germline. CDR3 length: 14 amino acids. The CDR3 loop reads CASSPGTGVFEQYF. The CDR3 DNA sequence: TGCGCCAGCAGCCCCGGGACAGGGGTATTCGAGCAGTACTTC.

This chain links TRBV13 with TRBJ1-1; TRBD1 aligns across 8 bases. The CDR3 loop spans 15 amino acids. After removal of 5 bases from V and 0 bases from J, the junction contained 5 bases not matched to a gene. Germline V gene data show CDR1 as PRHDT and CDR2 as FYEKMQ (reference sequence). CDR3 bases: TGTGCCAGCAGCCCGACAGGGGTCTTGAACACTGAAGCTTTCTTT. It translates to CASSPTGVLNTEAFF.